Shown below are 6 T cell receptor beta chains from a single sample sequenced in a study of siplizumab effects on memory and regulatory T cells. The method was immunoSEQ multiplex PCR; TCRdb's version includes in-frame clones alone and lacks a portion of them. This table holds approximately 100,000 clones, 90% to 95% found once. The sample taken for sequencing was non-Treg CD4+ T cells sorted from blood. These receptors were taken from a human donor in good health.

The V and J genes are TRBV9 and TRBJ1-2; D is undetermined. The CDR3 length is 13 residues. Germline V lookup: CDR1 SGDLS, CDR2 YYNGEE. V lost 0 bases and J lost 10, with 13 bases in between. DNA for the CDR3: TGTGCCAGCAGCGTAGCCCTTTTTGGCTCCTACACCTTC. Translating it yields CASSVALFGSYTF. The variable domain in full, with the rest retrieved from reference TRBV9 and TRBJ1-2, is DSGVTQTPKHLITATGQRVTLRCSPRSGDLSVYWYQQSLDQGLQFLIQYYNGEERAKGNILERFSAQQFPDLHSELNLSSLELGDSALYFCASSVALFGSYTFGSGTRLTVV.

The chain employs TRBV11-2 and TRBJ1-2; 7 bases line up with TRBD1. CDR1 is SGHAT and CDR2 is FQNNGV in the germline V gene. The CDR3 sequence is 13 residues long. V was pared by 1 base and J by 8 bases, with 4 bases of the junction left unmatched. In DNA form, the CDR3 reads TGTGCCAGCAGCTTAGGACAGGGCTGGGGCTACACCTTC. It yields the protein CASSLGQGWGYTF.

This clone was seen once. The V call is TRBV5-1, the J call TRBJ2-5, with D maybe TRBD2 (5 bases). V lost 1 base, J lost 1 base, and 8 bases lay in between. Germline CDR1 and CDR2: SGHRS and YFSETQ. CDR3 length: 14 amino acids. CDR3 sequence (DNA): TGCGCCAGCAGCTTGACGGACTCCCAAGAGACCCAGTACTTC. Translation: CASSLTDSQETQYF.

This sequence joins TRBV7-3 and TRBJ2-7, with TRBD1 as a possible D gene (5 bases). CDR3 length: 13 residues. V lost 4 bases to trimming and J lost 5 bases, with 12 bases between them. Germline CDR1 SGHTA, CDR2 FQGTGA. The CDR3 reads CASSSGQVHEQYF. The CDR3 nucleotides are TGTGCCAGCAGCTCCGGACAAGTCCACGAGCAGTACTTC.

The chain recombines TRBV28 with TRBJ1-2, with TRBD1 identical over 8 bases. Trimming removed 3 bases from V and 2 bases from J; junction bases left unmatched: 11. Germline V gene sequence: CDR1 MDHEN, CDR2 SYDVKM. CDR3 size: 17 residues. The CDR3 sequence is CASSFPRGRPQNYGYTF. CDR3 in DNA: TGTGCCAGCAGTTTTCCCAGGGGGCGCCCCCAAAACTATGGCTACACCTTC.

The chain recombines TRBV10-3 with TRBJ2-1; 10 positions match TRBD1. With 0 bases clipped from V and 7 bases from J, the junction kept 3 bases outside the gene matches. CDR1 and CDR2 (germline): ENHRY, SYGVKD. This CDR3 spans 15 amino acids. CDR3 bases: TGTGCCATCAGTGAGTCGGGACAGGGGCAAAATGAGCAGTTCTTC. Translation: CAISESGQGQNEQFF.